The 13 T cell receptor beta chains presented below share a single source sample, sequenced in a study of cytomegalovirus exposure and HLA in healthy donors. Assay used: immunoSEQ multiplex PCR; TCRdb lists only in-frame clones, some missing. The table has 150,000 to 200,000 clones, about 80% seen once. Sample: PBMCs. The receptors here all came from a woman aged 18-30 years in good health and CMV-seropositive.

The sample holds one count of this clone. This chain uses TRBV5-4 with TRBJ1-1, with 9 nucleotides matching TRBD1. CDR3 length equals 13 residues. Germline CDR1 is SGHNT and CDR2 is YYREEE (reference sequence). J lost 7 bases, V lost 3 bases, and 4 bases had no gene match. CDR3 loop: CASSSPGQGEAFF. Written as DNA, the CDR3 is TGTGCCAGCAGCTCACCGGGACAGGGTGAAGCTTTCTTT.

This sequence joins TRBV28 and TRBJ1-4; tentative D call: TRBD1 (5 bases). This CDR3 is 13 amino acids long. The germline V and J ends were trimmed by 7 bases and 0 bases, with 6 bases remaining between them. Germline values: CDR1 MDHEN, CDR2 SYDVKM. The DNA of the CDR3 is TGTGCCAGCAAGGGGTCAACTAATGAAAAACTGTTTTTT. Residues: CASKGSTNEKLFF.

The chain is built from TRBV5-6 and TRBJ2-5; TRBD2 aligns across 12 bases. The length of the CDR3 is 16 residues. The V gene end was trimmed by 3 bases and the J gene end by 1 base; junction bases not matched to a gene: 4. The germline CDR1 and CDR2 sequences are SGHDT and YYEEEE. The CDR3 reads CASSSLAGGIQETQYF. The CDR3, as DNA: TGTGCCAGCAGCTCCCTAGCGGGGGGGATCCAAGAGACCCAGTACTTC.

V is TRBV19 and J is TRBJ1-4, with D possibly matching TRBD1 (5 bases). The ends were cut back, 3 bases at V and 0 bases at J, with 29 bases in the middle. The CDR3 sequence is 22 residues long. The germline V gene has CDR1 LNHDA and CDR2 SQIVND (reference sequence). The CDR3 spells CASSIVLGGSLLNVATNEKLFF. The CDR3 coding sequence is TGTGCCAGTAGTATTGTTCTCGGGGGATCATTATTAAACGTTGCAACTAATGAAAAACTGTTTTTT.

This clone showed up just a few times. This chain uses TRBV19 with TRBJ1-1, with D hard to call. The CDR3 is 15 amino acids. The germline V gene encodes CDR1 LNHDA and CDR2 SQIVND (reference sequence). Trimming pared 5 bases from V and 1 base from J, leaving 14 bases between. The CDR3 is CASSSYGRGNTEAFF. CDR3 nucleotide sequence: TGTGCCAGTAGTTCCTACGGACGGGGGAACACTGAAGCTTTCTTT.

The chain has TRBV28 and TRBJ2-5; 12 positions match TRBD2. The junction had 13 bases not matched to a gene; V was cut back by 4 bases and J by 13 bases. Germline V lookup: CDR1 MDHEN, CDR2 SYDVKM. The CDR3 is 15 residues long. The CDR3 loop reads CASSSTPSTSGGWYF. The CDR3 DNA sequence: TGTGCCAGCAGTTCGACCCCCTCTACTAGCGGGGGGTGGTACTTC. Based on the CDR3 plus reference TRBV28 and TRBJ2-5, the full variable domain is DVKVTQSSRYLVKRTGEKVFLECVQDMDHENMFWYRQDPGLGLRLIYFSYDVKMKEKGDIPEGYSVSREKKERFSLILESASTNQTSMYLCASSSTPSTSGGWYFGPGTRLLVL.

The chain is built from TRBV10-3 and TRBJ1-4; TRBD1 matches 7 bases. J gave up 7 bases and V 2 bases, and 10 bases lay outside the gene matches. Germline values: CDR1 ENHRY, CDR2 SYGVKD. The CDR3 length is 16 residues. CDR3 sequence reads: CAISEREQGRGEKLFF. The DNA for the CDR3 is TGTGCCATCAGTGAGAGGGAACAGGGGCGAGGTGAAAAACTGTTTTTT.

The chain recombines TRBV15 with TRBJ2-1; 8 nucleotides line up with TRBD2. The V segment lost 1 base and the J segment 7 bases; nucleotides outside the gene matches: 15. The germline V gene has CDR1 LNHNV and CDR2 YYDKDF (reference sequence). This CDR3 comprises 18 residues. The chain's CDR3 is CATSRAPGGSGGVNEQFF. The CDR3 region has the DNA TGTGCCACCAGCAGAGCCCCAGGCGGATCCGGGGGGGTAAATGAGCAGTTCTTC.

V is TRBV13 and J is TRBJ2-7; D might be TRBD1 (7 bases). The CDR3 runs 16 residues. CDR1 and CDR2 (germline): PRHDT, FYEKMQ (reference sequence). Trimming pared 4 bases from V and 6 bases from J, leaving 22 bases between. CDR3: CASSSGGSGRRGEQYF. Written as DNA, the CDR3 is TGTGCCAGCAGCTCAGGGGGATCCGGGAGACGCGGCGAGCAGTACTTC.

V is TRBV25-1 and J is TRBJ2-5; 8 nucleotides match TRBD1. The CDR3 runs to 16 residues. CDR1 is MGHDK, CDR2 SYGVNS, per germline. With V trimmed by 3 bases and J by 5 bases, 11 bases remained unmatched. CDR3 in DNA: TGTGCCAGCAGTGATAGCAACCAGGGGGCGGAGGAGACCCAGTACTTC. Its protein product is CASSDSNQGAEETQYF.

This clone appeared a few times. The same CDR3 also results from other DNA sequences found in this sample. The chain is built from TRBV7-2 and TRBJ1-5, with TRBD1 as a possible D gene (6 bases). CDR3 length: 13 amino acids. Germline loops: CDR1 SGHTA, CDR2 FQGNSA. Trimming shortened V by 8 bases and J by 4 bases, and 12 bases separated the two germline ends. The CDR3 protein is CASSVRGNQPQHF. The CDR3 coding sequence is TGTGCCAGCTCCGTAAGGGGGAATCAGCCCCAGCATTTT.

CDR3 sequence: CASSQDDSSGANVLTF. The CDR3 DNA reads as TGTGCCAGCAGCCAAGATGACAGCTCTGGGGCCAACGTCCTGACTTTC. The chain has TRBV4-2 and TRBJ2-6; the D gene is possibly TRBD1 (5 bases). The CDR3 covers 16 residues. Germline values: CDR1 LGHNA, CDR2 YNFKEQ. The V gene lost 0 bases and the J gene lost 0 bases, with 6 bases spanning the gap.

V and J are TRBV5-1 and TRBJ2-7; D possibly corresponds to TRBD1 (6 bases). Germline CDR1 SGHRS, CDR2 YFSETQ. Deletions cut 1 base from V and 13 bases from J, with 21 bases between. The CDR3 is made up of 14 amino acids. The CDR3 DNA reads as TGCGCCAGCAGCTTGTCATCAGGGGCGGATGTTACTTACTTC. Amino acid sequence: CASSLSSGADVTYF. Full variable domain (remainder filled in from reference TRBV5-1 and TRBJ2-7): KAGVTQTPRYLIKTRGQQVTLSCSPISGHRSVSWYQQTPGQGLQFLFEYFSETQRNKGNFPGRFSGRQFSNSRSEMNVSTLELGDSALYLCASSLSSGADVTYFGPGTRLTVT.